The 10 T cell receptor beta chains given below trace back to one sample, sequenced in a study of blood T cell repertoires in COVID-19. The table came from immunoSEQ multiplex PCR; TCRdb's copy has only in-frame clones and leaves some out. The table has over 95,000 clones, about 88% seen once. Sequenced: peripheral blood. Every receptor here comes from a woman in her 70s who had recovered from COVID-19.

The rearrangement links TRBV5-4 to TRBJ2-7, with 9 bases matching TRBD2. The CDR3 contains 15 residues. Losses at the gene ends were 4 bases for V and 5 bases for J; bases not matched to a gene: 10. Looked up from germline, CDR1 is SGHNT and CDR2 is YYREEE (reference sequence). CDR3 bases: TGTGCCAGCAGCCAGGGGACTAGCTCTGGGCACGAGCAGTACTTC. It is translated as CASSQGTSSGHEQYF.

Turning to this clone: A read error may produce the germline difference seen at one junction end. The chain carries TRBV7-6 and TRBJ2-5; 8 positions match TRBD1. This CDR3 is 13 amino acids long. CDR1 is SGHVS, CDR2 FNYEAQ, per germline. CDR3 amino acids: CASSTGQGAPRDF. The CDR3 nucleotides read TGTGCCAGCAGCACAGGACAGGGCGCCCCTCGAGACTTC.

V and J are TRBV28 and TRBJ1-1; no reliable D call. Trimming removed 4 bases from V and 5 bases from J, with 14 bases in between. The germline CDR1 and CDR2 sequences are MDHEN and SYDVKM. The CDR3 sequence is 14 residues long. CDR3 bases: TGTGCCAGCAGTTCCCTCGGGGTCGGAACTGAAGCTTTCTTT. It encodes CASSSLGVGTEAFF.

The CDR3 is CASSLRTGDLRNTIYF. The CDR3 DNA reads as TGTGCCAGCAGCTTGAGGACGGGGGATCTGAGAAACACCATATATTTT. V usage is TRBV5-6 and J usage is TRBJ1-3, with a tentative D call TRBD1 (5 bases). CDR3 length: 16 residues. V lost 1 base, J lost 5 bases, and 16 bases lay in between. Germline lookup yields CDR1 SGHDT and CDR2 YYEEEE.

The gene calls are TRBV6-5 and TRBJ2-2; tentative D call: TRBD1 (6 bases). The V gene lost 0 bases and the J gene lost 7 bases, with 15 bases spanning the gap. The CDR3 runs to 16 residues. Per the germline V gene, CDR1 is MNHEY and CDR2 is SVGAGI. This CDR3 is CASSYSIWGLDGELFF. CDR3 nucleotide sequence: TGTGCCAGCAGTTACTCGATTTGGGGGCTTGACGGGGAGCTGTTTTTT.

The chain uses TRBV7-3 and TRBJ1-1; D not certain. Trimming pared 3 bases from V and 1 base from J, leaving 6 bases between. CDR3 length: 13 amino acids. Germline CDR1 and CDR2: SGHTA and FQGTGA. CDR3 bases: TGTGCCAGCAGCTTGCACGGGAACACTGAAGCTTTCTTT. This translates into CASSLHGNTEAFF.

The rearrangement uses TRBV5-1 and TRBJ2-2; D not resolved. CDR3 length: 13 amino acids. Trimming removed 4 bases from V and 4 bases from J, with 8 bases in between. The V gene's germline CDR1 is SGHRS and CDR2 YFSETQ. The CDR3, as DNA: TGCGCCAGCAGCCCTATGCGCACCGGGGAGCTGTTTTTT. This gives the protein CASSPMRTGELFF.

J is TRBJ1-4 and V is TRBV4-3; 8 nucleotides line up with TRBD1. CDR3 length: 16 residues. Germline trimming cut 0 bases from V and 7 bases from J; bases unmatched to any gene: 7. Germline V lookup: CDR1 LGHNA, CDR2 YSLEER. The CDR3 nucleotides read TGCGCCAGCAGCCAAGATTTGGCAGGGGGCTTTGAAAAACTGTTTTTT. As protein: CASSQDLAGGFEKLFF.

The genes are TRBV6-6 and TRBJ2-7; 13 bases agree with TRBD2. The CDR3 totals 14 residues. Per germline, CDR1 MNHNY and CDR2 SVGAGI (reference sequence). Germline trimming cut 5 bases from V and 6 bases from J; bases unmatched to any gene: 4. CDR3 amino acids: CASSLTSGRGEQYF. The DNA for the CDR3 is TGTGCCAGCAGTCTCACTAGCGGGAGGGGCGAGCAGTACTTC.

CDR3 DNA: TGCGCCAGCAGTCACGACAGGGGTAGGAGCACTGAAGCTTTCTTT. Amino acid sequence: CASSHDRGRSTEAFF. V gene TRBV4-3 combines with J gene TRBJ1-1; 8 bases are a match to TRBD1. Germline lookup yields CDR1 LGHNA and CDR2 YSLEER. The CDR3 runs 15 residues. Trimming removed 6 bases from V and 4 bases from J; junction bases left unmatched: 10.